This T cell receptor beta chain was obtained from a study of cytotoxic CD8 clonotypes in ibrutinib-treated CLL. Study information: The response samples were taken once patients had been treated for a median of about 12 months, range 6 to 36.

About this clone: The antigen is not known.

Data came from immunoSEQ multiplex PCR; TCRdb stores just in-frame clones and leaves some out. The sample holds a few hundred thousand clones; roughly 80% are singletons and the top ten take 6.7%. Study-level results: Relative to age-matched healthy donors, clonality at baseline was higher, and it tracked circulating CD8+ T-cell counts.

The V end was cut by 0 bases, the J end by 5 bases, with 15 bases between. The CDR3 has 16 residues. Per germline, CDR1 LGHNA and CDR2 YSLEER. Sequencing used PBMCs, obtained before ibrutinib treatment. This receptor was taken from a human donor with chronic lymphocytic leukemia. The chain is built from TRBV4-3 and TRBJ2-3; D is perhaps TRBD2 (6 bases). DNA for the CDR3: TGCGCCAGCAGCCAAGATTTTGTAGAGGGACTAGATACGCAGTATTTT. Translation: CASSQDFVEGLDTQYF.